The clone carrying this TCR beta chain was picked up many times. This specimen comes from a study of T-cell reconstitution after alpha-beta-depleted transplantation in children. Preparation of the TCRbeta library used unique molecular identifiers. TCRdb reanalysed the PCR reads using MiXCR and keeps one entry per CDR3 protein. The table includes approximately 47,000 distinct CDR3 sequences, around half detected once. V trimming: 10 bases; J trimming: 7 bases; junction bases outside the gene matches: 22. The germline CDR1 and CDR2 sequences are ENHRY and SYGVKD. This CDR3 spans 17 amino acids. The J gene is TRBJ2-1, the V gene TRBV10-3, with 7 nucleotides matching TRBD2. The material sequenced was peripheral blood, taken before TCRalphabeta/CD19-depleted stem cell transplant. This sequence was found in a boy under three years old with SCID, due to receive a stem cell transplant. CDR3 sequence: CATSLEGSAGFWNEQFF. For the CDR3, the DNA is TGTGCCACCTCCCTCGAGGGTTCAGCGGGGTTCTGGAATGAGCAGTTCTTC.